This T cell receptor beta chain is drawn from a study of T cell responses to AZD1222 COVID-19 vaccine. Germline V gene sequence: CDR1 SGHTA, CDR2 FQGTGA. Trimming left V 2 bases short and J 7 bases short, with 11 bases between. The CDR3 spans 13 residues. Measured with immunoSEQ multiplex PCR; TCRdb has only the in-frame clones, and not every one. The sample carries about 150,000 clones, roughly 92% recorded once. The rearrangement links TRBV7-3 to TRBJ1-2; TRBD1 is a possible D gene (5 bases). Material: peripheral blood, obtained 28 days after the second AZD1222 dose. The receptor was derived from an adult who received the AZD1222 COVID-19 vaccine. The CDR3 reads CASSLDSLGGYTF. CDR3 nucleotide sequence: TGTGCCAGCAGCTTAGACAGCCTAGGTGGCTACACCTTC.